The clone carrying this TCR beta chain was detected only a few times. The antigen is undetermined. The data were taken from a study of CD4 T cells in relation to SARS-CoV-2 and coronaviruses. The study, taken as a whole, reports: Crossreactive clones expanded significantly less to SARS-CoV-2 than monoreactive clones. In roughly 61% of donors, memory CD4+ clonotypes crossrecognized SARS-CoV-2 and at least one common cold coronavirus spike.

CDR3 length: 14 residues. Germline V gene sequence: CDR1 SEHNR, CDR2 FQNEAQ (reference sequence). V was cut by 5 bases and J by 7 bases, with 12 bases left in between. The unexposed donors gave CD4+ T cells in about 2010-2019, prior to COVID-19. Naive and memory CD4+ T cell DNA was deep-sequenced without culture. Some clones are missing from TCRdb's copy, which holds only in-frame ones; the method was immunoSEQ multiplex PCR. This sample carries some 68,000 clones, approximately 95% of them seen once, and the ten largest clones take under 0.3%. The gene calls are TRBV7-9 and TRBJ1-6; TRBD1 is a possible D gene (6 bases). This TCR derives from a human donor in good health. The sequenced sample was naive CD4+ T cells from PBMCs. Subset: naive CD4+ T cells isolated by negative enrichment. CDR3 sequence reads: CASSPSGGNSPLHF. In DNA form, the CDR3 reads TGTGCCAGCAGCCCGTCGGGGGGCAATTCACCCCTCCACTTT.